This T cell receptor (beta chain) appears in the sequencing data of a study of cytomegalovirus exposure and HLA in healthy donors. The germline gives CDR1 MNHEY, CDR2 SVGAGI. This CDR3 comprises 15 residues. Trimming shortened V by 2 bases and J by 0 bases, and 8 bases separated the two germline ends. Clones were sequenced by immunoSEQ multiplex PCR, and TCRdb holds only the in-frame ones, with some missing. This sample has some 320,000 clones, with 87% found just once. The sequence was obtained from a woman under 40 in good health and CMV-seropositive. Input material: PBMCs. This chain joins TRBV6-5 and TRBJ1-5; D is undetermined. The CDR3 DNA is TGTGCCAGCAGTTACCACGACATTAGCAATCAGCCCCAGCATTTT. Amino acid sequence: CASSYHDISNQPQHF.